The 28 T cell receptor beta chains presented below share a single source sample, sequenced in a study of blood T cell repertoires in COVID-19. TCRdb's copy holds only in-frame clones and misses some; the assay was immunoSEQ multiplex PCR. This sample yields 250,000 to 300,000 clones, of which approximately 89% are seen a single time; around 13% belongs to the top ten. The sample consisted of peripheral blood. The source of these receptors is a woman aged 55-75 years with acute or convalescent COVID-19.

A single count supports this clone. The J gene is TRBJ1-1, the V gene TRBV5-1; no clear D. V shed 4 bases and J shed 4 bases, with 8 bases lying between them. The CDR3 is 12 residues long. CDR1 and CDR2 from the germline V gene are SGHRS and YFSETQ. The CDR3 spells CASSNRGTEAFF. CDR3 in DNA: TGCGCCAGCAGCAACCGGGGCACTGAAGCTTTCTTT.

V and J are TRBV3-1 (or the pseudogene TRBV3-2) and TRBJ2-5; D might be TRBD2 (5 bases). CDR1 is LGHDT and CDR2 is YNNKEL in the germline V gene (reference sequence). This CDR3 has 14 residues. V was shortened by 1 base and J by 9 bases, with 15 bases between the two germline ends. The CDR3 sequence is CASSQAGVKEAQYF. The CDR3 DNA reads as TGTGCCAGCAGCCAAGCTGGGGTCAAGGAGGCCCAGTACTTC.

This clone was detected only once. V usage is TRBV28 and J usage is TRBJ2-7, with D tentatively TRBD1 (5 bases). Germline V gene data show CDR1 as MDHEN and CDR2 as SYDVKM. The CDR3 loop spans 14 amino acids. V lost 8 bases and J lost 2, with 16 bases in between. The CDR3 is CASLLGQGAYEQYF. Written as DNA, the CDR3 is TGTGCCAGCCTCCTGGGGCAGGGTGCCTACGAGCAGTACTTC.

The V and J genes are TRBV9 and TRBJ2-7; TRBD2 aligns across 8 bases. The germline V gene has CDR1 SGDLS and CDR2 YYNGEE. Trimming took 0 bases from V and 6 from J; bases not matched to a gene: 5. The CDR3 length is 14 residues. The CDR3 DNA reads as TGTGCCAGCAGCGTAGTCGGGACTAGTGGCGAGCAGTACTTC. Residues: CASSVVGTSGEQYF.

The chain uses TRBV30 and TRBJ2-1, with TRBD2 matching 7 bases. CDR1 and CDR2 from the germline V gene are GTSNPN and SVGIG (reference sequence). The CDR3 spans 14 residues. V lost 1 base, J lost 7 bases, and 7 bases stayed unmatched. CDR3 sequence (DNA): TGTGCCTGGAGTGGACTAGCCACAAATAATGAGCAGTTCTTC. This codes for CAWSGLATNNEQFF.

This sequence joins TRBV19 and TRBJ1-3, with 8 bases fitting TRBD1. Germline trimming cut 9 bases from V and 4 bases from J; bases unmatched to any gene: 2. Germline V gene data show CDR1 as LNHDA and CDR2 as SQIVND (reference sequence). This CDR3 region has 12 residues. The CDR3 loop is CASDRGGNTIYF. As DNA, the CDR3 is TGTGCCAGCGACAGGGGAGGAAACACCATATATTTT.

This chain uses TRBV9 with TRBJ2-7; 7 bases fit TRBD1. The CDR3 length is 15 residues. CDR1 is SGDLS, CDR2 YYNGEE, per germline. V was pared by 0 bases and J by 2 bases, with 5 bases of the junction left unmatched. The CDR3 bases are TGTGCCAGCAGCGTAGCTGGACAGGCGACCTACGAGCAGTACTTC. This translates into CASSVAGQATYEQYF.

The chain employs TRBV5-1 and TRBJ1-1; perhaps TRBD1 as D (5 bases). The germline V gene encodes CDR1 SGHRS and CDR2 YFSETQ. Trimming removed 1 base at V and 1 base at J, with 8 bases between. CDR3 length: 14 amino acids. The CDR3 reads CASSLTGTNTEAFF. The CDR3, as DNA: TGCGCCAGCAGCTTGACAGGCACGAACACTGAAGCTTTCTTT.

J is TRBJ1-1 and V is TRBV28; the match to TRBD1 covers 8 bases. The CDR3 has 13 amino acids. CDR1 is MDHEN, CDR2 SYDVKM, per germline. V was clipped by 5 bases and J by 10 bases; unmatched bases: 9. CDR3 amino acids: CASSLDRAISAFF. CDR3 nucleotides: TGTGCCAGCAGTCTGGACAGGGCGATATCAGCTTTCTTT.

The gene calls are TRBV9 and TRBJ2-2; 7 bases are shared with TRBD1. CDR1 is SGDLS and CDR2 is YYNGEE in the germline V gene. The CDR3 spans 16 residues. Losses at the gene ends were 3 bases for V and 5 bases for J; bases not matched to a gene: 10. The CDR3 loop is CASSAYRGTLTGELFF. The CDR3 nucleotides read TGTGCCAGCAGCGCTTACAGGGGCACTCTAACCGGGGAGCTGTTTTTT.

This chain links TRBV10-1 with TRBJ1-5, with 7 bases lining up with TRBD1. This CDR3 has 14 amino acids. Losses at the gene ends were 5 bases for V and 4 bases for J; bases not matched to a gene: 5. Germline assignment: CDR1 WNHNN and CDR2 SYGVQD (reference sequence). CDR3: CASSSGTENQPQHF. The CDR3 bases are TGCGCCAGCAGTTCCGGGACAGAGAATCAGCCCCAGCATTTT.

The CDR3 reads CASSLDAGSYTGELFF. The CDR3 DNA is TGTGCCAGCAGCTTAGATGCAGGGTCTTACACCGGGGAGCTGTTTTTT. This chain connects TRBV11-3 to TRBJ2-2; maybe TRBD1 (5 bases). V was trimmed by 0 bases and J by 3 bases, leaving 11 bases between them. Germline V gene lookup returns CDR1 SGHNT and CDR2 YENEEA. This CDR3 has 16 amino acids.

This clone appeared a single time. The chain recombines TRBV6-5 with TRBJ2-5; 10 nucleotides line up with TRBD2. Trimming at V came to 7 bases and at J to 1 base, leaving 3 bases not matched to a gene. This CDR3 has 14 residues. Germline CDR1 and CDR2: MNHEY and SVGAGI. This CDR3 is CASIKRGGQETQYF. CDR3 sequence (DNA): TGTGCCAGCATCAAGCGGGGGGGCCAAGAGACCCAGTACTTC.

The CDR3 here is CASSLVESPLHF. The CDR3 coding sequence is TGTGCCAGCAGCTTAGTTGAGTCACCCCTCCACTTT. The chain uses TRBV7-9 and TRBJ1-6; D is ambiguous. The germline gives CDR1 SEHNR, CDR2 FQNEAQ (reference sequence). Trimming left V 1 base short and J 10 bases short, with 5 bases between. The CDR3 runs to 12 residues.

The rearrangement uses TRBV19 and TRBJ2-1, with a possible D match to TRBD2 (5 bases). The CDR3 sequence is 15 residues long. Trimming left V 6 bases short and J 0 bases short, with 12 bases between. The germline CDR1 and CDR2 sequences are LNHDA and SQIVND (reference sequence). The CDR3 DNA is TGTGCCAGTAGGGGAGACCGCCGCTCCTACAATGAGCAGTTCTTC. Amino acid sequence: CASRGDRRSYNEQFF. Supplemented by reference TRBV19 and TRBJ2-1, the full variable domain reads DGGITQSPKYLFRKEGQNVTLSCEQNLNHDAMYWYRQDPGQGLRLIYYSQIVNDFQKGDIAEGYSVSREKKESFPLTVTSAQKNPTAFYLCASRGDRRSYNEQFFGPGTRLTVL.

The chain is built from TRBV29-1 and TRBJ1-1; maybe TRBD1 (6 bases). The length of the CDR3 is 11 residues. V was cut by 4 bases and J by 8 bases, with 11 bases left in between. Germline V lookup: CDR1 SQVTM, CDR2 ANQGSEA. CDR3 in amino acids: CSVVTTGEAFF. CDR3 coding DNA: TGCAGCGTTGTAACAACAGGGGAAGCTTTCTTT.

The genes are TRBV25-1 and TRBJ2-2, with 11 bases matching TRBD2. Trimming removed 7 bases from V and 5 bases from J; junction bases left unmatched: 3. CDR3 size: 14 residues. CDR1 is MGHDK, CDR2 SYGVNS, per germline. The CDR3: CASTPSGRTGELFF. DNA for the CDR3: TGTGCCAGCACCCCTAGCGGGAGGACCGGGGAGCTGTTTTTT.

V usage is TRBV19 and J usage is TRBJ1-1; D not resolved. Deletions cut 5 bases from V and 1 base from J, with 8 bases between. There are 13 residues in the CDR3. Germline values: CDR1 LNHDA, CDR2 SQIVND (reference sequence). The CDR3 DNA reads TGTGCCAGTAGTGTGGAGGGGAACACTGAAGCTTTCTTT. This codes for CASSVEGNTEAFF.

The V and J genes are TRBV4-2 and TRBJ2-7, with a possible D match to TRBD2 (6 bases). This CDR3 contains 16 residues. Per germline, CDR1 LGHNA and CDR2 YNFKEQ. The V end was cut by 4 bases, the J end by 3 bases, with 19 bases between. This CDR3 reads CASSPAVGGDRYEQYF. The CDR3 DNA sequence: TGTGCCAGCAGCCCCGCTGTGGGCGGGGATCGCTACGAGCAGTACTTC.

This clone was counted only a few times. The chain joins TRBV7-3 to TRBJ2-7; TRBD2 matches at 15 bases. J lost 6 bases, V lost 5 bases, and 5 bases had no gene match. The CDR3 contains 15 residues. Germline CDR1 SGHTA, CDR2 FQGTGA. In nucleotides, the CDR3 is TGTGCCAGCAGCATCACGGGACTAGCGGGAGGCGAGCAGTACTTC. This sequence encodes CASSITGLAGGEQYF.

This clone was picked up a small number of times. The V and J genes are TRBV6-2 or TRBV6-3 and TRBJ2-4, with unresolved D. Trimming removed 4 bases at V and 4 bases at J, with 8 bases between. CDR1 MNHEY and CDR2 SVGEGT come from the germline V gene. This CDR3 is 13 amino acids long. CDR3 DNA: TGTGCCAGCAGTTTATCCGGGAAAAACATTCAGTACTTC. It encodes CASSLSGKNIQYF.

The gene calls are TRBV3-1 (or the pseudogene TRBV3-2) and TRBJ1-1, with 7 bases that match TRBD1. The V segment lost 4 bases and the J segment 4 bases; nucleotides outside the gene matches: 9. Germline V gene lookup returns CDR1 LGHDT and CDR2 YNNKEL (reference sequence). This CDR3 is 15 amino acids long. The CDR3 is CASSPATGKITEAFF. As DNA, the CDR3 is TGTGCCAGCAGCCCAGCGACAGGGAAGATCACTGAAGCTTTCTTT.

This chain connects TRBV7-9 to TRBJ1-5, with D hard to call. The germline gives CDR1 SEHNR, CDR2 FQNEAQ (reference sequence). This CDR3 has 12 residues. V lost 5 bases, J lost 5 bases, and 7 bases lay in between. CDR3 residues: CASSGGYQPQHF. Written as DNA, the CDR3 is TGTGCCAGCAGCGGAGGGTATCAGCCCCAGCATTTT.

The DNA for the CDR3 is TGTGTCAGAAGCCCCCGTCGTGGGAGCTCCTATAATTCACCCCTCCACTTT. Its protein product is CVRSPRRGSSYNSPLHF. This sequence joins TRBV7-5 and TRBJ1-6. TRBV7-5 has pseudogene status. This CDR3 has 17 amino acids.

J is TRBJ2-2 and V is TRBV5-4, with 7 positions matching TRBD2. The CDR3 has 12 residues. V was pared by 8 bases and J by 5 bases, with 3 bases of the junction left unmatched. Germline V gene sequence: CDR1 SGHNT, CDR2 YYREEE (reference sequence). DNA of the CDR3: TGTGCCAGTGGACTAGGGACCGGGGAGCTGTTTTTT. Translating gives CASGLGTGELFF.

A single count supports this clone. The rearrangement joins TRBV5-4 to TRBJ1-5; D unresolved. This CDR3 comprises 15 residues. The germline V gene has CDR1 SGHNT and CDR2 YYREEE (reference sequence). The V gene lost 8 bases and the J gene lost 3 bases, with 18 bases spanning the gap. The CDR3 loop is CASAAGPRDNQPQHF. As DNA, the CDR3 is TGTGCCAGTGCGGCGGGCCCCCGGGACAATCAGCCCCAGCATTTT.

J is TRBJ2-1 and V is TRBV7-2; D unclear. Germline CDR1 is SGHTA and CDR2 is FQGNSA. CDR3 length: 15 amino acids. Trimming shortened V by 1 base and J by 4 bases, and 11 bases separated the two germline ends. The CDR3 here is CASSLGSQIYNEQFF. The CDR3 DNA follows: TGTGCCAGCAGCTTAGGATCACAGATTTACAATGAGCAGTTCTTC.

The rearrangement joins TRBV18 to TRBJ2-5; 8 bases map to TRBD1. Germline assignment: CDR1 KGHSH and CDR2 LQKENI. The CDR3 spans 15 residues. Losses at the gene ends were 1 base for V and 4 bases for J; bases not matched to a gene: 5. Here the CDR3 reads CASSPQRTGLETQYF. The CDR3 region has the DNA TGTGCCAGCTCACCACAACGGACAGGGCTAGAGACCCAGTACTTC.